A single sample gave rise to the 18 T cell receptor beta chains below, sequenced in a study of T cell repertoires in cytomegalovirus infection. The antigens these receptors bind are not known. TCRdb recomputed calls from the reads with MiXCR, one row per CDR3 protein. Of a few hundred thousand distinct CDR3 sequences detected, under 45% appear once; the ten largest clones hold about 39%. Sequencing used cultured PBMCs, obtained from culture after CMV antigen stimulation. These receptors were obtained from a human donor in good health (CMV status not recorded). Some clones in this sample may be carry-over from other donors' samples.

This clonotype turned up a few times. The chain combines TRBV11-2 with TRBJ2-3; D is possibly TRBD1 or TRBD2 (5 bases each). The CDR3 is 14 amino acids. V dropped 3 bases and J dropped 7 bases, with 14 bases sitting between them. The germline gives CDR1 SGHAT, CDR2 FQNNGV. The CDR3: CASSLAGGTYTQYF. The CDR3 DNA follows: TGTGCCAGCAGCTTGGCAGGTGGGACCTATACGCAGTATTTT.

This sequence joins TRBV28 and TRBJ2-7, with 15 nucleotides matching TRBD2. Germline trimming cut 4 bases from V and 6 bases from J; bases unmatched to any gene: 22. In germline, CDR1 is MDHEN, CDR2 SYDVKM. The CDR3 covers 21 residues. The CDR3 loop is CASSSANFRTSGRASSPEQYF. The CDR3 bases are TGTGCCAGCAGTTCCGCAAATTTCCGGACTAGCGGGAGGGCTTCTAGCCCCGAGCAGTACTTC.

CDR3 in amino acids: CASSVAESQNIQYF. The CDR3 coding sequence is TGTGCCAGCAGTGTAGCGGAGAGCCAAAACATTCAGTACTTC. The chain carries TRBV2 and TRBJ2-4; possibly TRBD2 for D (6 bases). This CDR3 is 14 amino acids long. V was trimmed by 4 bases and J by 5 bases, leaving 12 bases between them. The germline gives CDR1 SNHLY, CDR2 FYNNEI.

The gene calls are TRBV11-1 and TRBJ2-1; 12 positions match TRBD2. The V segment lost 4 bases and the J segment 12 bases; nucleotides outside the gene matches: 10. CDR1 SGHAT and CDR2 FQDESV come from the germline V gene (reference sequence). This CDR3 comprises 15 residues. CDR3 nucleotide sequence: TGTGCCAGCAGCTCAAGTCCTCTAGCGGGGGGGCCGCAGTTCTTC. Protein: CASSSSPLAGGPQFF.

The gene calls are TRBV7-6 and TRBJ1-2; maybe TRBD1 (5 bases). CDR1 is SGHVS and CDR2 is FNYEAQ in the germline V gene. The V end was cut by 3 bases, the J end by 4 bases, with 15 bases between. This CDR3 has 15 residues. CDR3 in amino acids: CASSLRKRGPYGYTF. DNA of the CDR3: TGTGCCAGCAGCTTGAGGAAGCGGGGCCCCTATGGCTACACCTTC.

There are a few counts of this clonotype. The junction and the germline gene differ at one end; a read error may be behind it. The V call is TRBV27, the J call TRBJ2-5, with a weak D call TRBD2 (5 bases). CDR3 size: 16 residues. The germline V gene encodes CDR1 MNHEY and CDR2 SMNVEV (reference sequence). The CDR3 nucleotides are TGTGCCAGCAGTTTACTAGCTGTAGGTTTCCAAGAGGCCCAGTACTTC. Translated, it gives CASSLLAVGFQEAQYF.

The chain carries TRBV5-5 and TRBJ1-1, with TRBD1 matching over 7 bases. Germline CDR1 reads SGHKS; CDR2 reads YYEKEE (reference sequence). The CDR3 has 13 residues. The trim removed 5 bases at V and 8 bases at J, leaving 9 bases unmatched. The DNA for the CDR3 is TGTGCCAGCAGATCTCCCCCGGGACAGGAAGCTTTCTTT. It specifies CASRSPPGQEAFF.

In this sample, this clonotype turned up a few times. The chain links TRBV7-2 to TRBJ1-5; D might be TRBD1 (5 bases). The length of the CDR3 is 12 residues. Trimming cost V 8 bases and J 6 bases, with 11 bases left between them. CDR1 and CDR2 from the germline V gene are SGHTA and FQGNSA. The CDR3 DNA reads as TGTGCCAGCGGTCAGGGTCGTCAGCCCCAGCATTTT. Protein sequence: CASGQGRQPQHF.

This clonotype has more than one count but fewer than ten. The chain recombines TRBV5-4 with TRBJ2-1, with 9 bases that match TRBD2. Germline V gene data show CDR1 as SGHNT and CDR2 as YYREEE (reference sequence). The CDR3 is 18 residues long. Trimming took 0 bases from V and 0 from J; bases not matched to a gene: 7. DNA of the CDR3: TGTGCCAGCAGCTTGGTTGCTCATAGCGGGAGCTCCTACAATGAGCAGTTCTTC. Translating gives CASSLVAHSGSSYNEQFF.

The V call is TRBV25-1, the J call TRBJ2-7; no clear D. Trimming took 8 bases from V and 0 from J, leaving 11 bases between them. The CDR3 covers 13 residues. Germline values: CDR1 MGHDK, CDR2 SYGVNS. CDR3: CASEGHLSYEQYF. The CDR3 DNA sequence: TGTGCCAGCGAAGGGCATCTCTCCTACGAGCAGTACTTC.

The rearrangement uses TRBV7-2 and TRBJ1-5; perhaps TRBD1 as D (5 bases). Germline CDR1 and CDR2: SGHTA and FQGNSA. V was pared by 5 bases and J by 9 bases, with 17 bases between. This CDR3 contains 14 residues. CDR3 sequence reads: CASSIRVAEGPQHF. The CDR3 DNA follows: TGTGCCAGCAGCATCAGGGTTGCGGAGGGGCCCCAGCATTTT.

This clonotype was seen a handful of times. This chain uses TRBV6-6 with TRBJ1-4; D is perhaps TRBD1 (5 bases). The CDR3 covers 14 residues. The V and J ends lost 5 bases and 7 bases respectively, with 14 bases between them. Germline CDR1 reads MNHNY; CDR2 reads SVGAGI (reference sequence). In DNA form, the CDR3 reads TGTGCCAGCAGTCCGACAGACTGGGGTGAAAAACTGTTTTTT. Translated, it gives CASSPTDWGEKLFF.

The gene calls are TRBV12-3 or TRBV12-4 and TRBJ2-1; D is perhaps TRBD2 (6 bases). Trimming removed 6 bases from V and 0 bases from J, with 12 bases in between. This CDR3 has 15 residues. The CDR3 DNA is TGTGCCAGCAGCCCGGGACTGCCCTCCTACAATGAGCAGTTCTTC. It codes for CASSPGLPSYNEQFF.

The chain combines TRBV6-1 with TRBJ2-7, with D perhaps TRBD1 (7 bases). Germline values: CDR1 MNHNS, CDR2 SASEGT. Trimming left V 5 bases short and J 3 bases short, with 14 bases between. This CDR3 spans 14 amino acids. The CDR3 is CASSLNRGGYEQYF. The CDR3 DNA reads TGTGCCAGCAGTTTAAACAGGGGAGGCTACGAGCAGTACTTC.

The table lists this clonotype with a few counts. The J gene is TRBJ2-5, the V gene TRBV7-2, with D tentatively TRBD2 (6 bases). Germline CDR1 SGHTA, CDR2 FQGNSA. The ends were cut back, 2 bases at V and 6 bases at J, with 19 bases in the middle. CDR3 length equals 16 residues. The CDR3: CASSLNSAGLLQTQYF. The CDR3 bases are TGTGCCAGCAGCTTAAATTCAGCGGGCCTGTTGCAGACCCAGTACTTC. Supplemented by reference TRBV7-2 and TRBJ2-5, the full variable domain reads GAGVSQSPSNKVTEKGKDVELRCDPISGHTALYWYRQSLGQGLEFLIYFQGNSAPDKSGLPSDRFSAERTGGSVSTLTIQRTQQEDSAVYLCASSLNSAGLLQTQYFGPGTRLLVL.

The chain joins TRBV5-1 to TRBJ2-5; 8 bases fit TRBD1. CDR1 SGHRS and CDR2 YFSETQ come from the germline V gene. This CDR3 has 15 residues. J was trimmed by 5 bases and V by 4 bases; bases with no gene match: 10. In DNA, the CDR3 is TGCGCCAGCAGCGATAGGACAGGGCCAGAGGAGACCCAGTACTTC. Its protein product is CASSDRTGPEETQYF. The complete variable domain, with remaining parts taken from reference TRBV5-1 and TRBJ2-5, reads KAGVTQTPRYLIKTRGQQVTLSCSPISGHRSVSWYQQTPGQGLQFLFEYFSETQRNKGNFPGRFSGRQFSNSRSEMNVSTLELGDSALYLCASSDRTGPEETQYFGPGTRLLVL.

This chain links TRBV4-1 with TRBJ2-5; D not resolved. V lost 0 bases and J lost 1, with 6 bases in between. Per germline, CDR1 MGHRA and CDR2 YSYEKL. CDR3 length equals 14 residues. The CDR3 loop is CASSQENSQETQYF. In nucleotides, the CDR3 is TGCGCCAGCAGCCAAGAGAACAGCCAAGAGACCCAGTACTTC.

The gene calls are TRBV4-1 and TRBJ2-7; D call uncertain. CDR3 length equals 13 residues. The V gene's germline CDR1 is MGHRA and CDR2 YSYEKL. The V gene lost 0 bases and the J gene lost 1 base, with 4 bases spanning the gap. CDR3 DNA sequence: TGCGCCAGCAGCCAAGAATGGTCCTACGAGCAGTACTTC. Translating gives CASSQEWSYEQYF.